These 13 T cell receptor beta chains were all obtained from the same sample, sequenced in a study of lymphopenia after photon versus proton radiotherapy. Sequenced by immunoSEQ multiplex PCR; TCRdb stores in-frame clones only, minus some. The repertoire has 65,000 to 85,000 clones, about nine tenths of them found once; the top ten carry approximately 2.1%. Sample: peripheral blood, taken from a patient treated with photon-based radiotherapy. All receptors come from a woman in her 40s with cholangiocarcinoma.

The V call is TRBV7-3, the J call TRBJ2-1, with unresolved D. Trimming removed 1 base at V and 6 bases at J, with 7 bases between. Germline loops: CDR1 SGHTA, CDR2 FQGTGA. CDR3 length: 13 amino acids. DNA of the CDR3: TGTGCCAGCAGCTTAAGAAACTCCAATGAGCAGTTCTTC. Its translation: CASSLRNSNEQFF. Looking up the rest from reference TRBV7-3 and TRBJ2-1 gives the full variable domain: GAGVSQTPSNKVTEKGKYVELRCDPISGHTALYWYRQSLGQGPEFLIYFQGTGAADDSGLPNDRFFAVRPEGSVSTLKIQRTERGDSAVYLCASSLRNSNEQFFGPGTRLTVL.

The rearrangement links TRBV29-1 to TRBJ1-5, with TRBD1 identical over 8 bases. The CDR3 is made up of 15 amino acids. Germline values: CDR1 SQVTM, CDR2 ANQGSEA. V shed 4 bases and J 4 bases; nucleotides not matched to a gene: 9. CDR3 in amino acids: CSVALSGGSNQPQHF. The CDR3 region has the DNA TGCAGCGTTGCCCTCTCAGGGGGCTCAAATCAGCCCCAGCATTTT. The variable domain in full, with the rest retrieved from reference TRBV29-1 and TRBJ1-5, is SAVISQKPSRDICQRGTSLTIQCQVDSQVTMMFWYRQQPGQSLTLIATANQGSEATYESGFVIDKFPISRPNLTFSTLTVSNMSPEDSSIYLCSVALSGGSNQPQHFGDGTRLSIL.

The V and J genes are TRBV16 and TRBJ1-1; D remains ambiguous. The germline V gene has CDR1 KGHSY and CDR2 FQNENV. Trimming removed 0 bases at V and 7 bases at J, with 6 bases between. The CDR3 is 12 amino acids. In DNA, the CDR3 is TGTGCCAGCAGCCAATCGCAACGTGAAGCTTTCTTT. Protein: CASSQSQREAFF.

The CDR3 reads CASSDMTGDVYNEQFF. The CDR3 DNA reads as TGTGCCAGCAGTGATATGACAGGGGACGTTTACAATGAGCAGTTCTTC. The chain couples TRBV6-1 to TRBJ2-1, with 8 nucleotides matching TRBD1. V trimming: 3 bases; J trimming: 4 bases; junction bases outside the gene matches: 8. CDR1 and CDR2 (germline): MNHNS, SASEGT. The CDR3 is 16 residues long.

V gene TRBV5-6 combines with J gene TRBJ2-2; D is possibly TRBD1 (6 bases). The CDR3 runs 15 residues. The germline gives CDR1 SGHDT, CDR2 YYEEEE. Deletions cut 2 bases from V and 5 bases from J, with 13 bases between. The CDR3 loop reads CASSFWGPGTGELFF. DNA for the CDR3: TGTGCCAGCAGCTTTTGGGGGCCGGGAACCGGGGAGCTGTTTTTT.

In its sample, this clone was seen once. The chain combines TRBV20-1 with TRBJ2-1; D unresolved. In germline, CDR1 is DFQATT, CDR2 SNEGSKA (reference sequence). The CDR3 totals 10 residues. Trimming cost V 6 bases and J 11 bases, with 11 bases left between them. CDR3: CSASPTKQFF. In DNA, the CDR3 is TGCAGTGCCTCCCCTACCAAGCAGTTCTTC.

The CDR3 sequence: CASSLGRAGGAYEQYF. CDR3 coding DNA: TGTGCCAGCAGCTTGGGGCGGGCCGGGGGGGCCTACGAGCAGTACTTC. This sequence joins TRBV5-4 and TRBJ2-7; TRBD2 matches at 8 bases. V lost 0 bases to trimming and J lost 2 bases; unmatched junction nucleotides: 7. The CDR3 runs 16 residues. Germline values: CDR1 SGHNT, CDR2 YYREEE (reference sequence).

In this sample, this clone turned up a few times. The rearrangement links TRBV27 to TRBJ2-2; TRBD1 aligns across 9 bases. CDR1 and CDR2 (germline): MNHEY, SMNVEV (reference sequence). Trimming at V came to 8 bases and at J to 6 bases, leaving 13 bases not matched to a gene. The CDR3 has 16 residues. CDR3 loop: CASGKQGAGGPGELFF. The DNA of the CDR3 is TGTGCCAGCGGCAAACAGGGGGCAGGGGGACCCGGGGAGCTGTTTTTT.

CDR3 coding DNA: TGTGCCAGCAGTTTGGGGCTAACTGAAGCTTTCTTT. It codes for CASSLGLTEAFF. The chain carries TRBV28 and TRBJ1-1; D perhaps matches TRBD1 (5 bases). V lost 3 bases, J lost 5 bases, and 7 bases lay in between. The CDR3 has 12 amino acids. Germline V lookup: CDR1 MDHEN, CDR2 SYDVKM.

This clone was seen only once. CDR3 region: CASSLGTGGTTEAFF. The DNA for the CDR3 is TGTGCCAGCAGTCTCGGGACAGGGGGTACCACTGAAGCTTTCTTT. V is TRBV27 and J is TRBJ1-1; 11 nucleotides line up with TRBD1. This CDR3 has 15 residues. CDR1 is MNHEY and CDR2 is SMNVEV in the germline V gene (reference sequence). The ends lost 5 bases at V and 4 bases at J; junction bases unmatched: 6.

The rearrangement uses TRBV9 and TRBJ2-1; TRBD2 agrees at 11 bases. The V segment lost 0 bases and the J segment 15 bases; nucleotides outside the gene matches: 8. The CDR3 is 14 residues long. Germline V gene data show CDR1 as SGDLS and CDR2 as YYNGEE. CDR3 nucleotides: TGTGCCAGCAGCGTAGGCGGTAGCGGGGGGGCACGGTTCTTC. As protein: CASSVGGSGGARFF.

This chain connects TRBV11-1 to TRBJ2-7; unclear D gene. CDR3 length: 15 amino acids. Germline V CDR1 and CDR2: SGHAT, FQDESV (reference sequence). The V gene lost 1 base and the J gene lost 1 base, with 11 bases spanning the gap. CDR3 DNA sequence: TGTGCCAGCAGCTTAGTAGACACCTCATCCTACGAGCAGTACTTC. As protein: CASSLVDTSSYEQYF.

The chain has TRBV7-2 and TRBJ2-1; either TRBD1 or TRBD2 may supply D (5 bases each). The CDR3 runs to 16 residues. V shed 4 bases and J shed 7 bases, with 20 bases lying between them. CDR1 SGHTA and CDR2 FQGNSA come from the germline V gene. CDR3 sequence: CASSSEWGLVLNEQFF. The CDR3 DNA is TGTGCCAGCAGCTCAGAATGGGGGTTAGTATTGAATGAGCAGTTCTTC.